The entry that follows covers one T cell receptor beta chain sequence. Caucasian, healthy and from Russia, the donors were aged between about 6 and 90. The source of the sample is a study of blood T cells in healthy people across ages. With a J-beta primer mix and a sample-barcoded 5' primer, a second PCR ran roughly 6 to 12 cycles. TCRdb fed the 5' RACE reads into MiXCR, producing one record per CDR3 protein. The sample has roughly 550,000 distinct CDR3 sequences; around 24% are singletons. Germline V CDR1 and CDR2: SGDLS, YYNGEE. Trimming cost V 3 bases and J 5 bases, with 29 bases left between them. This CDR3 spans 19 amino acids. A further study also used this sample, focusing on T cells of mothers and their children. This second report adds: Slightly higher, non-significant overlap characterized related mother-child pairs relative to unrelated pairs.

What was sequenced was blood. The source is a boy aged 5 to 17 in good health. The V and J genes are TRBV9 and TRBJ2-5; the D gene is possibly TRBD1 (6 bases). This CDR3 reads CASSAPELDSYTRWETQYF. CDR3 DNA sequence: TGTGCCAGCAGCGCCCCTGAACTGGACAGCTATACGCGGTGGGAGACCCAGTACTTC. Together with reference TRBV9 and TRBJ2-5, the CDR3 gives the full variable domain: DSGVTQTPKHLITATGQRVTLRCSPRSGDLSVYWYQQSLDQGLQFLIQYYNGEERAKGNILERFSAQQFPDLHSELNLSSLELGDSALYFCASSAPELDSYTRWETQYFGPGTRLLVL.